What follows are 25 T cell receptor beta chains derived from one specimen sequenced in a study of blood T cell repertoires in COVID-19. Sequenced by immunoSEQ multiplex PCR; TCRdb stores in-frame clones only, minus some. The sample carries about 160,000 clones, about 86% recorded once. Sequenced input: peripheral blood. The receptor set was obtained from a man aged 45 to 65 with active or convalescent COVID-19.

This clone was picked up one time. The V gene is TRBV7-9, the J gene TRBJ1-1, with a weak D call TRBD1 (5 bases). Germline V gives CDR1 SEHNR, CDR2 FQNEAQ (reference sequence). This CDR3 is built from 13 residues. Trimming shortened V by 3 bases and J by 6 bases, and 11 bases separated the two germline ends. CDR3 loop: CASSLQGGPEAFF. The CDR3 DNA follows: TGTGCCAGCAGCTTGCAGGGTGGGCCTGAAGCTTTCTTT. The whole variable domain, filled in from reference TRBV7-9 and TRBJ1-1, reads DTGVSQNPRHKITKRGQNVTFRCDPISEHNRLYWYRQTLGQGPEFLTYFQNEAQLEKSRLLSDRFSAERPKGSFSTLEIQRTEQGDSAMYLCASSLQGGPEAFFGQGTRLTVV.

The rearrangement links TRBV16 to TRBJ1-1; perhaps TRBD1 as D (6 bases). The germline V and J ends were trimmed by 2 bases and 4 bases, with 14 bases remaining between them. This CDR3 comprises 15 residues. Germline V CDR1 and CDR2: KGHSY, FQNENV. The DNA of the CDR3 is TGTGCCAGCAGCCAAGCAGGGGTTGCGGGCACTGAAGCTTTCTTT. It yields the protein CASSQAGVAGTEAFF.

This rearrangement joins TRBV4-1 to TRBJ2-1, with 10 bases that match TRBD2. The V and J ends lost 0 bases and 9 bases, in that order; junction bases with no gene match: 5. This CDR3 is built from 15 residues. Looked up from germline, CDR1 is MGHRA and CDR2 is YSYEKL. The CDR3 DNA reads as TGCGCCAGCAGCCAAGATTCTAGCGGGAGACGTGAGCAGTTCTTC. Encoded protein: CASSQDSSGRREQFF.

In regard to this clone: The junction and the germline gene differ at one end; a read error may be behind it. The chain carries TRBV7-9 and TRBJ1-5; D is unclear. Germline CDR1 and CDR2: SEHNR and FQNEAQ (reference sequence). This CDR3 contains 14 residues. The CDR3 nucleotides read TGTGCCAGCAGTTTAGTCGGCACTCGGGAGCCCCAGCATTTT. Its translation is CASSLVGTREPQHF.

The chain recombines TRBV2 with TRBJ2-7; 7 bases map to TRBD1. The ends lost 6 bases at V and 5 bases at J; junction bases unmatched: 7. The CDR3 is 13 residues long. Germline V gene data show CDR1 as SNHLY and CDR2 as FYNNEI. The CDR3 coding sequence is TGTGCCAGCAGGATAGGGGGCTTCAACGAGCAGTACTTC. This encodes CASRIGGFNEQYF.

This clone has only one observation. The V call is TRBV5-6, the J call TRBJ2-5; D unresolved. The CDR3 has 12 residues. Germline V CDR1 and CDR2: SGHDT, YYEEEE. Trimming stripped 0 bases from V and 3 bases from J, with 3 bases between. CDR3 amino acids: CASSLVEETQYF. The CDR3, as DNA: TGTGCCAGCAGCTTGGTAGAAGAGACCCAGTACTTC.

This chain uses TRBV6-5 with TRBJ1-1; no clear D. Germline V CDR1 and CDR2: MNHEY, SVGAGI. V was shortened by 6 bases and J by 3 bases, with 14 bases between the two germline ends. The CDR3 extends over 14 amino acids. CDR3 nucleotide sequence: TGTGCCAGCAGAAGACAAGGCCGAGACACTGAAGCTTTCTTT. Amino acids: CASRRQGRDTEAFF.

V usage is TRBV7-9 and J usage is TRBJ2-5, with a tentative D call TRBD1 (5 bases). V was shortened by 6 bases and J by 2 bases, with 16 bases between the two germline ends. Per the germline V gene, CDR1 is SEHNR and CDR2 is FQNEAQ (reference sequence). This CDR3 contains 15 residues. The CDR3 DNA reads TGTGCCAGCAGTCGAACAGGTGGTCTACAAGAGACCCAGTACTTC. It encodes CASSRTGGLQETQYF.

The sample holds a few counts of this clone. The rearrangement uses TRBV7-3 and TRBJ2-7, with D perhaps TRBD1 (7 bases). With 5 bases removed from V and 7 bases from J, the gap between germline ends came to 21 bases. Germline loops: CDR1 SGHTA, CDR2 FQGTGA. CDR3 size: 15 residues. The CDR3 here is CASSLPQGGGGEQYF. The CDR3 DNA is TGTGCCAGCAGCCTTCCCCAGGGGGGAGGAGGGGAGCAGTACTTC.

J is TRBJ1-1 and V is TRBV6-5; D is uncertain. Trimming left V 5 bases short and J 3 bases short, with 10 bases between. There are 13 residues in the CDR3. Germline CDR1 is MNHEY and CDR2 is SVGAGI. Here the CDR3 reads CASSNRQDTEAFF. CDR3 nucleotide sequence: TGTGCCAGCAGTAACCGTCAGGACACTGAAGCTTTCTTT.

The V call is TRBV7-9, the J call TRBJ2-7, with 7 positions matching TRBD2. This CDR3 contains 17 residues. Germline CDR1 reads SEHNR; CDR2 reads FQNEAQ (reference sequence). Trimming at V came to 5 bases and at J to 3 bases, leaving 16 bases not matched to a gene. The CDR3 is CASSPLPGRAAGYEQYF. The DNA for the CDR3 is TGTGCCAGCAGCCCATTGCCTGGGAGGGCCGCGGGCTACGAGCAGTACTTC.

CDR3 in amino acids: CASSPGQVDQPQHF. DNA for the CDR3: TGTGCCAGCTCACCGGGACAGGTCGATCAGCCCCAGCATTTT. This rearrangement joins TRBV18 to TRBJ1-5; 8 bases align to TRBD1. V dropped 3 bases and J dropped 5; count of bases not matched to a gene: 3. The CDR3 loop spans 14 amino acids. Germline CDR1 KGHSH, CDR2 LQKENI.

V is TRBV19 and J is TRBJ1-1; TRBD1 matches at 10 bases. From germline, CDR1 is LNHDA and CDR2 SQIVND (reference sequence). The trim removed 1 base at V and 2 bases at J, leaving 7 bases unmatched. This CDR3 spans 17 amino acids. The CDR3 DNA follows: TGTGCCAGTAGTATAGGAGACAGGGGGCCTCTTAACACTGAAGCTTTCTTT. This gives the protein CASSIGDRGPLNTEAFF. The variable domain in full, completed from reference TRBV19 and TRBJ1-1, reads DGGITQSPKYLFRKEGQNVTLSCEQNLNHDAMYWYRQDPGQGLRLIYYSQIVNDFQKGDIAEGYSVSREKKESFPLTVTSAQKNPTAFYLCASSIGDRGPLNTEAFFGQGTRLTVV.

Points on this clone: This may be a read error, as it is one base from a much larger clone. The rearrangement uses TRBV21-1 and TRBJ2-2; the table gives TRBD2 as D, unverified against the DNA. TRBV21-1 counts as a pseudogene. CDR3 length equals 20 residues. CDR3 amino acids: CASTTYRDSRGGGVTGELFF. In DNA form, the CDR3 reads TGTGCCAGCACCACCTACCGGGACTCGCGGGGGGGTGGGGTCACCGGGGAGCTGTTTTTT.

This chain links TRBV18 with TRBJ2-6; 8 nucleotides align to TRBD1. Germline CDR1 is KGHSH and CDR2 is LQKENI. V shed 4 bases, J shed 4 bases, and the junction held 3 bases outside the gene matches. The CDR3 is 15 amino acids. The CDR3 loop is CASSQTGAGANVLTF. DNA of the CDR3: TGTGCCAGCTCACAGACAGGGGCCGGGGCCAACGTCCTGACTTTC.

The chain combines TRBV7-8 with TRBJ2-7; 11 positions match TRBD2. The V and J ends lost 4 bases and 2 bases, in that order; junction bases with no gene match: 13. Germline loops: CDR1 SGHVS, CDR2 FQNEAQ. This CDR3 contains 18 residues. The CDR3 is CASSSNRGTSGATYEQYF. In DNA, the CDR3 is TGTGCCAGCAGCTCCAACCGGGGGACTAGCGGAGCAACCTACGAGCAGTACTTC. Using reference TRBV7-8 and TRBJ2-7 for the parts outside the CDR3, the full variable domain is GAGVSQSPRYKVAKRGQDVALRCDPISGHVSLFWYQQALGQGPEFLTYFQNEAQLDKSGLPSDRFFAERPEGSVSTLKIQRTQQEDSAVYLCASSSNRGTSGATYEQYFGPGTRLTVT.

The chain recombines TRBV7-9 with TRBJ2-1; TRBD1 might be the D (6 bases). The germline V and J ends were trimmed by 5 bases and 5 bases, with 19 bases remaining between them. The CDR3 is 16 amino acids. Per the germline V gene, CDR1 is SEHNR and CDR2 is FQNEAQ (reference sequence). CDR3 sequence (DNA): TGTGCCAGCAGCCCTCCGGTCAGGGGCCCCAACAATGAGCAGTTCTTC. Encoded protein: CASSPPVRGPNNEQFF.

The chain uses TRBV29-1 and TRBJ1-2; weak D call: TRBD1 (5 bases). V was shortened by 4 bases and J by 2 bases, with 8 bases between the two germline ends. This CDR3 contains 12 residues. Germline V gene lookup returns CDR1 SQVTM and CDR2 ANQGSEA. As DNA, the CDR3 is TGCAGCGTTGTGCAGGGAAACTATGGCTACACCTTC. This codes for CSVVQGNYGYTF.

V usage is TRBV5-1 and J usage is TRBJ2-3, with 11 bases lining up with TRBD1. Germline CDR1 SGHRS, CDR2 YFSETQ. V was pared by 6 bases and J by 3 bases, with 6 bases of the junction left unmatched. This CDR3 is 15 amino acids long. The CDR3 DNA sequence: TGCGCCAGCACCCGGGACAGGGGGGGGACAGATACGCAGTATTTT. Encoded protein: CASTRDRGGTDTQYF. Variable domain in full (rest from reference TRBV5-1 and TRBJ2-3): KAGVTQTPRYLIKTRGQQVTLSCSPISGHRSVSWYQQTPGQGLQFLFEYFSETQRNKGNFPGRFSGRQFSNSRSEMNVSTLELGDSALYLCASTRDRGGTDTQYFGPGTRLTVL.

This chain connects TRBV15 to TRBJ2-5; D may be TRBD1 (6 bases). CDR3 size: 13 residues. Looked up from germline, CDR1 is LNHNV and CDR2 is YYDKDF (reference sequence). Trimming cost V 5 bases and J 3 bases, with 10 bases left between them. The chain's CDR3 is CATSRNREETQYF. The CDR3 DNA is TGTGCCACCAGCCGCAACAGGGAAGAGACCCAGTACTTC.

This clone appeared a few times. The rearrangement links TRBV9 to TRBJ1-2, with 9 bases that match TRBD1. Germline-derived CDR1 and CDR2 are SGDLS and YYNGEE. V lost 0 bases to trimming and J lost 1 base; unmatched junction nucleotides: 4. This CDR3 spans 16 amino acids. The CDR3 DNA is TGTGCCAGCAGCGTAGCGACAGGGGGAAATAACTATGGCTACACCTTC. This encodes CASSVATGGNNYGYTF.

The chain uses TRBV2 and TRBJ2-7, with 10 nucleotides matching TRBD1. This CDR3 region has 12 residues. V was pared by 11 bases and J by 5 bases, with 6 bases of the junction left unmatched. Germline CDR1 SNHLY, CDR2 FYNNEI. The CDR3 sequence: CAGRDRGDEQYF. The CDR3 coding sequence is TGTGCCGGTAGGGACAGGGGCGACGAGCAGTACTTC.

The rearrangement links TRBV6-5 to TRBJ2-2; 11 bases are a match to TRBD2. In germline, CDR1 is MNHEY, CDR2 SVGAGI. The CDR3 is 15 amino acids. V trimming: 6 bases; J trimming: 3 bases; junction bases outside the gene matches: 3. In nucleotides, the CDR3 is TGTGCCAGCAGCCGTAGCGGGGGGGACACCGGGGAGCTGTTTTTT. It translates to CASSRSGGDTGELFF.

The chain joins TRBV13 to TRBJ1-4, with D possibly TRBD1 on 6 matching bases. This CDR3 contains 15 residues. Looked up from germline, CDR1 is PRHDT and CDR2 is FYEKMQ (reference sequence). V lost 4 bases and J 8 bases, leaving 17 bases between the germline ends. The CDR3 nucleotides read TGTGCCAGCAGCTCCACAGGGATTATGAGGGAAAAACTGTTTTTT. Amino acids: CASSSTGIMREKLFF.

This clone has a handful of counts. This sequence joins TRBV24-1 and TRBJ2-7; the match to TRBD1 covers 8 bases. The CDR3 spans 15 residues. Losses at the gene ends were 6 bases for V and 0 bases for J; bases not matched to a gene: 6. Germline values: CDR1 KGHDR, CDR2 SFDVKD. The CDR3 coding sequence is TGTGCCACCAGTTCCGCAGGGGGCCCCTCCTACGAGCAGTACTTC. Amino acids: CATSSAGGPSYEQYF.